The entry below describes one T cell receptor beta chain. The antigen is unknown. Donors needed at least one pre-ART PBMC sample plus at least two post-ART samples. This entry is derived from a study of long-term antiretroviral therapy in people with HIV. Study observations and caveats: Dominating the repertoire at all time points were the clones that expanded before ART.

The assay used was immunoSEQ (version v3.0), run at survey level. This table comes from immunoSEQ multiplex PCR, and its TCRdb copy is limited to in-frame clones, with some not included. The sample records fewer than 30,000 clones, about 80% being singletons. The V and J ends lost 1 base and 0 bases respectively, with 7 bases between them. Germline V gene lookup returns CDR1 LNHDA and CDR2 SQIVND (reference sequence). This CDR3 comprises 14 residues. The sequences come from unsorted PBMCs, collected 4.4 years after starting antiretroviral therapy. The clonotype originates from a man between 25 and 39 years old with HIV. The chain links TRBV19 to TRBJ2-7; D uncertain. Here the CDR3 reads CASSIGGDSYEQYF. Here the CDR3 DNA reads TGTGCCAGTAGTATAGGTGGGGACTCCTACGAGCAGTACTTC.